This T cell receptor (beta chain) was profiled in a study of control samples from healthy donors and cancer patients. CDR3 length equals 16 residues. CDR1 is SGHTA and CDR2 is FQGTGA in the germline V gene. V was trimmed by 2 bases and J by 1 base, leaving 11 bases between them. The repertoire was sequenced with immunoSEQ multiplex PCR; TCRdb's copy has only in-frame clones and lacks some. The table has about 73,000 clones, 94% seen once. The receptor comes from a woman aged 40 to 50 in good health. The sequencing input was blood. V is TRBV7-3 and J is TRBJ2-2; D perhaps matches TRBD2 (6 bases). This CDR3 is CASSLAEGMNTGELFF. The CDR3 DNA follows: TGTGCCAGCAGCTTAGCGGAGGGGATGAACACCGGGGAGCTGTTTTTT.